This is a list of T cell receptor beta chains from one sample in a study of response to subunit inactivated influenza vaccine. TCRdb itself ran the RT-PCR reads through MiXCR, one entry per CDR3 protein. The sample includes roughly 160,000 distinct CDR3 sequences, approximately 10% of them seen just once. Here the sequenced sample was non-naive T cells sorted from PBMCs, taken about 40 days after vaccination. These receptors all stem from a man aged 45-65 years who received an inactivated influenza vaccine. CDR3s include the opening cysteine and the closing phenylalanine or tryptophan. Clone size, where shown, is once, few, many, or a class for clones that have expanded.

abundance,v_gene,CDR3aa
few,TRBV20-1,CSASVADRGNGYTF
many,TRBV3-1,CASSQGQYGYTF
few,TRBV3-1,CASSHAGTPQGGYTF
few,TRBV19,CASSISARGYEQYF
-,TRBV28,CAIRGQLAYEQYF
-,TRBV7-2,CASSSSSAAVTDTQYF
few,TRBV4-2,CASSQDGGQGLSPLHF
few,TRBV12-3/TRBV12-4,CASSDRSTNEKLFF
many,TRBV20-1,CSASGQGASWAEAFF
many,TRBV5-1,CASSLVGLATGGVNYNEQFF
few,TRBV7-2,CASSLGPAGASTDTQYF
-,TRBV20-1,CSANRGDGNEQFF
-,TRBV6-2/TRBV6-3,CASSYWDAYNEQFF
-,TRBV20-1,CSARGAGGPFEQYF
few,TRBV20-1,CSASDRGGMGQPQHF
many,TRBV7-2,CASGPPGTGAEQYF
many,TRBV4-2,CASSLRLAGEETQYF
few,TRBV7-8,CASSPRASGSNEQFF
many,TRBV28,CASSVYNEQFF
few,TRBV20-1,CSARVVLPTLTDTQYF
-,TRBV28,CASRGRGGGQETQYF
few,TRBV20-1,CSASTGLSTYNEQFF
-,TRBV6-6,CASSYPQETQYF
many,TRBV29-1,CSVGISSYEQYF
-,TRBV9,CASSVFSGVTDTQYF
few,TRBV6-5,CASSSTTGRVYEQYF
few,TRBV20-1,CSARDPRRGYNEQFF
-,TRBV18,CASSPPSGSNEQYF
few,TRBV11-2,CASSSRGQFRTRIVDTQYF
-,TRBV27,CASSLDSPGGPRGTEAFF
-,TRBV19,CASSSGQGGSYEQFF
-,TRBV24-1,CATSDLAASGRMDTQYF
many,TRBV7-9,CASNPGLARYEQYF
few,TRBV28,CASSPGGGSFGANVLTF
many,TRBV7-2,CASTNNAGAEAFF
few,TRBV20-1,CSASSLSARGEYNEQFF
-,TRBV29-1,CSVEEILGPTEAFF
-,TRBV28,CASEGPGSLGEQYF
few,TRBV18,CASSPGREVNQPQHF
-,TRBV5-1,CASSSKTGLSSGANVLTF
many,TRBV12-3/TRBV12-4,CASSLGDQETQYF
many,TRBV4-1,CASSQPQGRNIQYF
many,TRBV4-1,CASRPGTGFPNTEAFF
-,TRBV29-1,CSVNRGEDEQYF
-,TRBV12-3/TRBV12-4,CASRATGYQPQHF
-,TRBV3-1,CASSQELSGGYNEQFF
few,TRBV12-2,CASRSPLRLAPSTDTQYF
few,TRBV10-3,CAISGDNYEQYF
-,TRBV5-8,CASSPGGVSSYNEQFF
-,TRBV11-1,CASSLGQLYNEQFF
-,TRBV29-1,CSVGQSNQPQHF
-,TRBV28,CASTKTLPTGSYEQYF
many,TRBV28,CASSPAGTLTYEQYF